The clone carrying this TCR beta chain was detected a few times. Its antigen remains unknown. The data stem from a study of early T cells in non-severe SARS-CoV-2 infection. In the study overall: Unpaired chains resulted from sequencing bulk RNA of unsorted whole blood.

Study conclusions and caveats: Missing private and CD4 specificities, VDJdb matching favored anti-spike CD8 responses.

The CDR3 has 14 residues. Germline V lookup: CDR1 SGDLS, CDR2 YYNGEE. V dropped 3 bases and J dropped 3; count of bases not matched to a gene: 4. TCRdb itself ran the 5' RACE reads through MiXCR, one entry per CDR3 protein. The repertoire holds 75,000 or so distinct CDR3 sequences, with about an eighth as singletons. The specimen comprised whole blood, sampled at baseline. The clonotype was recovered from an adult who was a healthcare worker with PCR-confirmed SARS-CoV-2 infection or an uninfected control (not recorded which). This chain uses TRBV9 with TRBJ2-7; 9 bases line up with TRBD1. CDR3 region: CASSAKGQGYEQYF. CDR3 nucleotide sequence: TGTGCCAGCAGCGCGAAGGGACAGGGCTACGAGCAGTACTTC. Full variable domain (remainder filled in from reference TRBV9 and TRBJ2-7): DSGVTQTPKHLITATGQRVTLRCSPRSGDLSVYWYQQSLDQGLQFLIQYYNGEERAKGNILERFSAQQFPDLHSELNLSSLELGDSALYFCASSAKGQGYEQYFGPGTRLTVT.